This TCR beta chain came from a study of response to subunit inactivated influenza vaccine (dated 2018 in TCRdb). Looking at the study overall: Deep quantitative profiling of the T cell receptor repertoire was used in the study to follow responses to a trivalent subunit inactivated influenza vaccine. On the study overall, not on this receptor specifically: It was suggested by the authors that each seasonal influenza vaccination may recruit only a limited number of new T cells.

The CDR3 sequence holds 15 residues, the cysteine and phenylalanine included. CDR3 DNA is the only sequence kept; it has 45 bases, read in frame from the first base. After removal of 8 bases from V and 3 bases from J, the junction retains 6 bases not matched to a gene. The germline V gene provides CDR1 ENHRY and CDR2 SYGVKD. This clonotype was detected ten times or more. The clone's antigen remains unknown. No much larger clone exists at a distance of one base, and base qualities are not known. Library construction relied on RT-PCR. Instrument on record: Illumina HiSeq 2500. TCRdb's own reprocessing of the public reads used fastp at Q25 and MiXCR and kept productive beta chains. Every distinct CDR3 protein forms one entry, paired with its most common genes and DNA. The sample records 800,000 to 1,000,000 distinct CDR3 sequences, about 20% of which are singletons. Approximately 10% of the sample is held by the ten biggest clonotypes.

The TCR sequence derives from a man aged 45-60 years who received an inactivated influenza vaccine. Donor details come from another sample of the same person, matched by shared clones. The chain is made from TRBV10-3 and TRBJ2-3; TRBD1 lines up with 12 middle nucleotides. The source material was PBMCs from blood, sampled roughly 5 days after vaccination. The CDR3 reads as follows: CAIGRDRGRTDTQYF. The nucleotides read TGTGCCATCGGTAGGGACAGGGGGCGAACAGATACGCAGTATTTT.